This T cell receptor beta chain was sequenced during a study of T cell repertoires in cytomegalovirus infection. Study background: Signatures in public TCR beta sequences pointed to both CMV infection and matching HLA type. Study-level points and caveats: Pooled public TCR beta family frequency picked out CMV carriers with the relevant HLA. HLA-C-restricted TCR beta clonotypes specific for CMV led the ex vivo response.

TCRdb recomputed calls from the reads with MiXCR, one row per CDR3 protein. The data hold nearly 550,000 distinct CDR3 sequences, with 16% observed a single time. This clonotype was counted only a few times. The antigen is unknown. The CDR3 is 13 residues long. Trimming stripped 5 bases from V and 2 bases from J, with 10 bases between. CDR1 SQVTM and CDR2 ANQGSEA come from the germline V gene. The receptor comes from a human donor in good health (CMV status not recorded). Some clones in this sample may be carry-over from other donors' samples. The specimen sequenced was CD8+ T cells from PBMCs. The chain joins TRBV29-1 to TRBJ2-4, with D possibly matching TRBD2 (6 bases). CDR3 sequence reads: CSVLGGTKNIQYF. DNA of the CDR3: TGCAGCGTTCTAGGAGGGACCAAAAACATTCAGTACTTC.